This T cell receptor beta chain was identified during a study of T cell repertoires in cytomegalovirus infection. This clonotype came up many times. MiXCR was run by TCRdb on the reads, yielding one entry per CDR3 protein. The profile shows about 530,000 distinct CDR3 sequences, approximately 25% of them singletons. The CDR3 has 15 residues. V was cut by 4 bases and J by 1 base, with 11 bases left in between. The germline V gene has CDR1 SGHTA and CDR2 FQGNSA. The sample consisted of PBMCs. The J gene is TRBJ1-3, the V gene TRBV7-2; a weak D match, TRBD1 (5 bases). The clonotype was recovered from a human donor in good health (CMV status not recorded). Some clones in this sample may be carry-over from other donors' samples. CDR3 in DNA: TGTGCCAGCAGCTACCAAGACAGATCTGGAAACACCATATATTTT. Its protein is CASSYQDRSGNTIYF.